Listed below are T cell receptor beta chains from one sample, sequenced in a study of PD-1 blockade in classical Hodgkin lymphoma. The data were produced by immunoSEQ multiplex PCR, yet TCRdb's version contains in-frame clones alone and is incomplete. The sample carries about 24,000 clones, approximately 67% recorded once. Sequencing was performed on peripheral blood mononuclear cells (PBMCs), taken before the fourth cycle of nivolumab. These receptors all come from a human donor with classical Hodgkin lymphoma. Each CDR3 is given with its conserved first and last residue. Each record gives: J gene, D gene, clone size, V gene, CDR3 protein, CDR3 DNA. D genes are given only for firm matches. Some rows mark clone size as missing; the rest say once, few, many or name a class of expanded clone.

>TRBJ1-5|.|.|TRBV28
CASSSSGGGDQPQHF
TGTGCCAGCAGTTCTAGCGGGGGGGGCGATCAGCCCCAGCATTTT
>TRBJ2-1|.|.|TRBV28
CASSLSGGLGNEQFF
TGTGCCAGCAGTTTATCTGGGGGGCTGGGCAATGAGCAGTTCTTC
>TRBJ2-3|TRBD2|.|TRBV6-6
CASSKLAGGTDTQYF
TGTGCCAGCAGCAAACTAGCGGGGGGTACAGATACGCAGTATTTT
>TRBJ2-3|.|few|TRBV9
CASSPPVGQQQYF
TGTGCCAGCAGCCCTCCGGTCGGGCAGCAGCAGTATTTT
>TRBJ2-1|.|.|TRBV6-6
CASSFRVAYNEQFF
TGTGCCAGCAGTTTCAGGGTGGCCTACAATGAGCAGTTCTTC
>TRBJ1-6|.|few|TRBV6-6
CASSPLAARGSPLHF
TGTGCCAGCAGTCCCCTCGCGGCACGGGGTTCACCCCTCCACTTT
>TRBJ2-3|.|once|TRBV15
CATSRDIRSTDTQYF
TGTGCCACCAGCAGAGATATCCGGTCCACAGATACGCAGTATTTT
>TRBJ2-1|TRBD2|.|TRBV10-3
CAISEPRGGMGQFF
TGTGCCATCAGTGAGCCCCGGGGGGGTATGGGGCAGTTCTTC
>TRBJ1-2|TRBD1|.|TRBV6-5
CASNPRGLGGYTF
TGTGCCAGCAACCCCAGGGGGCTAGGGGGCTACACCTTC
>TRBJ2-1|.|.|TRBV7-2
CASSLAAAGGYNEQFF
TGTGCCAGCAGCTTAGCCGCGGCAGGGGGGTACAATGAGCAGTTCTTC
>TRBJ2-5|.|.|TRBV5-4
CASSTGGNTQETQYF
TGTGCCAGCAGCACGGGCGGGAACACTCAAGAGACCCAGTACTTC
>TRBJ1-5|TRBD1|.|TRBV7-2
CASSYRGGGRQPQHF
TGTGCCAGCAGCTACAGGGGAGGGGGCCGGCAGCCCCAGCATTTT
>TRBJ2-5|.|.|TRBV7-2
CASSLGTPQGTQYF
TGTGCCAGCAGCTTGGGAACCCCACAGGGGACCCAGTACTTC
>TRBJ1-3|.|few|TRBV28
CASSLGTPGVIYF
TGTGCCAGCAGTTTGGGAACACCCGGAGTGATATATTTT
>TRBJ1-5|TRBD1|.|TRBV2
CASSEDRGSWDQPQHF
TGTGCCAGCAGTGAGGACAGGGGGAGTTGGGATCAGCCCCAGCATTTT
>TRBJ1-2|TRBD1|.|TRBV7-2
CASSYGQGAWGYTF
TGTGCCAGCAGCTATGGACAGGGGGCATGGGGCTACACCTTC
>TRBJ1-4|.|once|TRBV5-1
CASSPGPMEEEKLFF
TGCGCCAGCAGCCCGGGGCCGATGGAGGAAGAAAAACTGTTTTTT
>TRBJ2-5|.|once|TRBV2
CASSQTRQETQYF
TGTGCCAGCAGCCAAACACGACAAGAGACCCAGTACTTC
>TRBJ2-2|.|.|TRBV11-3
CASSPYTGELFF
TGTGCCAGCAGCCCTTACACCGGGGAGCTGTTTTTT
>TRBJ2-6|TRBD1|.|TRBV5-4
CASSVGQGWGNVLTF
TGTGCCAGCAGCGTCGGACAGGGATGGGGCAACGTCCTGACTTTC
>TRBJ2-5|.|.|TRBV7-2
CASSAGVSTYQETQYF
TGTGCCAGCAGCGCAGGAGTCTCGACTTACCAAGAGACCCAGTACTTC
>TRBJ1-3|.|.|TRBV6-6
CASSYDLSSGNTIYF
TGTGCCAGCAGTTACGATCTTAGCTCTGGAAACACCATATATTTT
>TRBJ2-3|.|few|TRBV28
CASSLSGSSDTQYF
TGTGCCAGCAGTTTATCCGGATCCTCAGATACGCAGTATTTT
>TRBJ2-6|TRBD1|.|TRBV4-3
CASSPRDRGNILSGANVLTF
TGCGCCAGCAGCCCCCGGGACAGGGGGAACATACTCTCTGGGGCCAACGTCCTGACTTTC
>TRBJ1-1|.|.|TRBV7-2
CASSTWGSEAFF
TGTGCCAGCAGCACATGGGGGTCTGAAGCTTTCTTT
>TRBJ2-3|TRBD2|.|TRBV5-1
CASRVSGGITDTQYF
TGCGCCAGCAGGGTTAGCGGGGGGATCACAGATACGCAGTATTTT
>TRBJ2-2|.|.|TRBV4-2
CASSQDSDRLDWTGELFF
TGTGCCAGCAGCCAAGATTCAGATAGGCTAGATTGGACCGGGGAGCTGTTTTTT
>TRBJ1-6|.|few|TRBV6-5
CASSYTHRNSPLHF
TGTGCCAGCAGTTACACCCACAGGAATTCACCCCTCCACTTT
>TRBJ2-2|.|.|TRBV9
CASSVAGSPGELFF
TGTGCCAGCAGCGTAGCCGGATCTCCCGGGGAGCTGTTTTTT
>TRBJ2-3|.|.|TRBV18
CASSPGQGLGTQYF
TGTGCCAGCTCACCAGGCCAGGGTTTAGGCACGCAGTATTTT
>TRBJ1-6|TRBD1|.|TRBV11-3
CASSSGGGAGNSPLHF
TGTGCCAGCAGCTCAGGAGGGGGCGCGGGCAATTCACCCCTCCACTTT
>TRBJ1-5|.|.|TRBV7-9
CASSREGNQPQHF
TGTGCCAGCAGCCGAGAGGGGAATCAGCCCCAGCATTTT
>TRBJ2-7|.|few|TRBV5-4
CASSLPGQGDYEQYF
TGTGCCAGCAGCTTGCCGGGCCAGGGTGATTACGAGCAGTACTTC
>TRBJ2-5|.|.|TRBV7-3
CASSLYGETQYF
TGTGCCAGCAGCTTATATGGAGAGACCCAGTACTTC
>TRBJ1-3|.|.|TRBV10-1
CASRSSGNTIYF
TGCGCCAGCAGGAGCTCTGGAAACACCATATATTTT